This T cell receptor beta chain was captured in a study of monozygotic twins with inflammatory bowel disease. Total RNA, at approximately 3,800 ng, went into every TCR library. cDNA was made in eight separate reactions per sample. TCRdb re-called the 5' RACE reads; one entry per CDR3 protein, DNA not given. This listing includes 200,000 to 250,000 distinct CDR3 sequences. A note on this clonotype: Its antigen is not known.

Study-level results: Distinguishing T cell subtypes was not possible. Some repertoire variability may stem from patients' differing immunosuppressive treatments.

CDR3 length: 12 amino acids. V and J are TRBV12-3 or TRBV12-4 and TRBJ1-1; there is no DNA to check the TCRdb D call of TRBD1. The sequencing input was blood. The sequence came from a human donor with ulcerative colitis or Crohn's disease, or a healthy co-twin of an affected twin (not recorded which). The CDR3 is CASSPFDRGAFF.